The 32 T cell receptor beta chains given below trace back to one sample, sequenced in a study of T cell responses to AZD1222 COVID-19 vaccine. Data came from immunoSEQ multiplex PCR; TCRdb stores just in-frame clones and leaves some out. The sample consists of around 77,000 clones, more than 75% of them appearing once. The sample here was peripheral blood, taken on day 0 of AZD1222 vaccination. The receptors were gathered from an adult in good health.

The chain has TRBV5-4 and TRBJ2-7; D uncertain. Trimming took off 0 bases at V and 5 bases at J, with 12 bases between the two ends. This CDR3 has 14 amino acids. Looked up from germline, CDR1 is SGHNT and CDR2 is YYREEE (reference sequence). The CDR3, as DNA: TGTGCCAGCAGCTTGGAGGGTACCGAGGACGAGCAGTACTTC. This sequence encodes CASSLEGTEDEQYF.

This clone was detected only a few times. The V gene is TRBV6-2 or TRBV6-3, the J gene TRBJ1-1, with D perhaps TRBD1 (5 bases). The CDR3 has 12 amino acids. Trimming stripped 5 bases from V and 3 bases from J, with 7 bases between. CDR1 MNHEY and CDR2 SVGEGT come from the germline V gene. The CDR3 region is CASSVGDTEAFF. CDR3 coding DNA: TGTGCCAGCAGTGTGGGGGACACTGAAGCTTTCTTT.

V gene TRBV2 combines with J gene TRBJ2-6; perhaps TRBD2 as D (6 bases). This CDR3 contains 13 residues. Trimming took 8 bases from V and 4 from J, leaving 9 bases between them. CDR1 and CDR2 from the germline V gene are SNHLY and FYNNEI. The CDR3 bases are TGTGCCAGCGGGGGGTCCGGGGCCAACGTCCTGACTTTC. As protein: CASGGSGANVLTF.

The CDR3 spells CASSQGWRGVTEAFF. The CDR3 DNA reads as TGTGCCAGCAGCCAAGGGTGGAGGGGGGTGACTGAAGCTTTCTTT. V and J are TRBV14 and TRBJ1-1, with D maybe TRBD1 (6 bases). Trimming took off 1 base at V and 5 bases at J, with 14 bases between the two ends. The CDR3 sequence is 15 residues long. Germline V CDR1 and CDR2: SGHDN, FVKESK.

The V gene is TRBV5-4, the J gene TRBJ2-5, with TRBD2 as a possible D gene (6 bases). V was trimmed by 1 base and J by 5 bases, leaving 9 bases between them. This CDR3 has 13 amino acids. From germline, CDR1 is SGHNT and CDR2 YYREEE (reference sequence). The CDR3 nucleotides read TGTGCCAGCAGCTTGCGGGGGAGCGAGACCCAGTACTTC. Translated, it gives CASSLRGSETQYF. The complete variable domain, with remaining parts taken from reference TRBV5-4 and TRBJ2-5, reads ETGVTQSPTHLIKTRGQQVTLRCSSQSGHNTVSWYQQALGQGPQFIFQYYREEENGRGNFPPRFSGLQFPNYSSELNVNALELDDSALYLCASSLRGSETQYFGPGTRLLVL.

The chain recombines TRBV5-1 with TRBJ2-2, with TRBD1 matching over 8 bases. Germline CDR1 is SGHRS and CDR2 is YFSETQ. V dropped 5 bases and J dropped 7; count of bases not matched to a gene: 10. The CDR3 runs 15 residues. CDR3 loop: CASSWWTGISGELFF. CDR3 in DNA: TGCGCCAGCAGTTGGTGGACAGGGATCAGCGGGGAGCTGTTTTTT.

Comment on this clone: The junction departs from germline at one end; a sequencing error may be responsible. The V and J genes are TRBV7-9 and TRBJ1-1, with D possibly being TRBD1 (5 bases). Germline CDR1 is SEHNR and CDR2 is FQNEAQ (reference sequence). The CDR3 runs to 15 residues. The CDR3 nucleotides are TGTGCCAGCAGCCCTAGAGGGCAGGGTGGAAAAATACCGTTTTTC. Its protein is CASSPRGQGGKIPFF.

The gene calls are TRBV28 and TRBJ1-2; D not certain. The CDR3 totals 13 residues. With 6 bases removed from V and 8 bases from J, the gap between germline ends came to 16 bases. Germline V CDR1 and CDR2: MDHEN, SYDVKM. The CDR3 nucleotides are TGTGCCAGCAGGGAAAAAGCTAGACACGGCTACACCTTC. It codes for CASREKARHGYTF.

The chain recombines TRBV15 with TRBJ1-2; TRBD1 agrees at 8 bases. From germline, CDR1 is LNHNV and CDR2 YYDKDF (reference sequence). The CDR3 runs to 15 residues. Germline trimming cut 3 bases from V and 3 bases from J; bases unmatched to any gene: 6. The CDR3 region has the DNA TGTGCCACCAGCAGTCCTGACAGGGGCCACTATGGCTACACCTTC. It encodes CATSSPDRGHYGYTF. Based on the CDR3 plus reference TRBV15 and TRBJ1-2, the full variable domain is DAMVIQNPRYQVTQFGKPVTLSCSQTLNHNVMYWYQQKSSQAPKLLFHYYDKDFNNEADTPDNFQSRRPNTSFCFLDIRSPGLGDTAMYLCATSSPDRGHYGYTFGSGTRLTVV.

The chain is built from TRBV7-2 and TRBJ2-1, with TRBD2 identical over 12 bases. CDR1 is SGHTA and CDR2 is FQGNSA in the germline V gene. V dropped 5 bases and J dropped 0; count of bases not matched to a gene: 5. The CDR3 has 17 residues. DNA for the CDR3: TGTGCCAGCAGCCGCCGACTAGCGGGGGTCTCCTACAATGAGCAGTTCTTC. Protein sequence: CASSRRLAGVSYNEQFF.

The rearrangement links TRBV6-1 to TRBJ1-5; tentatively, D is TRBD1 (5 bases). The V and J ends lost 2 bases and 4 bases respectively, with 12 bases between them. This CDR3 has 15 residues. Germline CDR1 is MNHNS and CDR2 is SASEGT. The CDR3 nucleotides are TGTGCCAGCAGTGAACTGTTTGGGGGAAATCAGCCCCAGCATTTT. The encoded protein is CASSELFGGNQPQHF.

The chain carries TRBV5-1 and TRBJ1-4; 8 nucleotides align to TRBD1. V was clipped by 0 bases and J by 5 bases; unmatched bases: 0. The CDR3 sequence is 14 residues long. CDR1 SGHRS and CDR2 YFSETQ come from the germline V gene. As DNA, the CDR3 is TGCGCCAGCAGCTTGGGACAGGGGAATGAAAAACTGTTTTTT. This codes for CASSLGQGNEKLFF. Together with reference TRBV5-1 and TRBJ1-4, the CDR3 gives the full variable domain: KAGVTQTPRYLIKTRGQQVTLSCSPISGHRSVSWYQQTPGQGLQFLFEYFSETQRNKGNFPGRFSGRQFSNSRSEMNVSTLELGDSALYLCASSLGQGNEKLFFGSGTQLSVL.

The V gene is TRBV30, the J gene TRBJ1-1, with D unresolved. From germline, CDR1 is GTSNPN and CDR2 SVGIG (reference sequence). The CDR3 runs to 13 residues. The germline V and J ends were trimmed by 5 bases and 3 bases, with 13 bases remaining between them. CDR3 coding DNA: TGTGCCTGGGAAAAGTACTCGGACACTGAAGCTTTCTTT. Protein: CAWEKYSDTEAFF.

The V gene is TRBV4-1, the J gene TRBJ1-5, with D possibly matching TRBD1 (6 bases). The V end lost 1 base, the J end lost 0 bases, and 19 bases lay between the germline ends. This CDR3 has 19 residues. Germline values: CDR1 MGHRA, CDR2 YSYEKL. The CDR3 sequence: CASSQGTRQEVYSNQPQHF. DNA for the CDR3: TGCGCCAGCAGCCAAGGCACCCGACAGGAAGTCTATAGCAATCAGCCCCAGCATTTT.

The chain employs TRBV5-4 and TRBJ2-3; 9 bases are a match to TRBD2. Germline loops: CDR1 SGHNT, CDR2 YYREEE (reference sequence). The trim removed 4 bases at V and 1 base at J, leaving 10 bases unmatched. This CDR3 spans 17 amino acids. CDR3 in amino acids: CASSPLGVAGGTDTQYF. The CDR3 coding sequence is TGTGCCAGCAGCCCCCTCGGAGTAGCGGGGGGCACAGATACGCAGTATTTT. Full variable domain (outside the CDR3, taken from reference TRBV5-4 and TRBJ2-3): ETGVTQSPTHLIKTRGQQVTLRCSSQSGHNTVSWYQQALGQGPQFIFQYYREEENGRGNFPPRFSGLQFPNYSSELNVNALELDDSALYLCASSPLGVAGGTDTQYFGPGTRLTVL.

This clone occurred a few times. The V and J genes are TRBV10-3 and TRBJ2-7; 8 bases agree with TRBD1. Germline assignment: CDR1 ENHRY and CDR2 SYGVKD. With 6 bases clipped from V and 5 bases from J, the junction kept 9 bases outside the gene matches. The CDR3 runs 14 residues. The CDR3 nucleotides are TGTGCCATCAGGAGCGTGGACAGGGCCCACGAGCAGTACTTC. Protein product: CAIRSVDRAHEQYF.

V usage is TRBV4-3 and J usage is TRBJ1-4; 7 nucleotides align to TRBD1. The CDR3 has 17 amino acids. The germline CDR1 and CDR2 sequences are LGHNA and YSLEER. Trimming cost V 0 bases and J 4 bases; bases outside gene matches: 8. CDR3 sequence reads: CASSQDVAGGDNEKLFF. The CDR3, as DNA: TGCGCCAGCAGCCAAGATGTGGCAGGGGGAGATAATGAAAAACTGTTTTTT.

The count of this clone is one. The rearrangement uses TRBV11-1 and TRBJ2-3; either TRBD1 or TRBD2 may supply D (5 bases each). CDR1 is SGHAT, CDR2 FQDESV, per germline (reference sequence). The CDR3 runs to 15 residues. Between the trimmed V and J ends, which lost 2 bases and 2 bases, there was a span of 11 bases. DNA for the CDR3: TGTGCCAGCAGCTTAAGAGGGGAGTACACAGATACGCAGTATTTT. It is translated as CASSLRGEYTDTQYF.

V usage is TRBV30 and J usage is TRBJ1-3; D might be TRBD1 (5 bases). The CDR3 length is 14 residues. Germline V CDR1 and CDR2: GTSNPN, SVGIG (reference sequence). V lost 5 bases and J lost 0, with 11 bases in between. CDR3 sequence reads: CAWRLQGSGNTIYF. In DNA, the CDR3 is TGTGCCTGGCGTCTCCAGGGCTCTGGAAACACCATATATTTT.

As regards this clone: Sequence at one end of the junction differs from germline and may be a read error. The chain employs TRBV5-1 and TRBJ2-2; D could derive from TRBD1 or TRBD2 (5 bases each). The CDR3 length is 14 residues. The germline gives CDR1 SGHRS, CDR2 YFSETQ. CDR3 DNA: TGCGCCAGCAGGAGGGGCGAGAACACTGGGGAGCTGTTTTTT. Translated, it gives CASRRGENTGELFF.

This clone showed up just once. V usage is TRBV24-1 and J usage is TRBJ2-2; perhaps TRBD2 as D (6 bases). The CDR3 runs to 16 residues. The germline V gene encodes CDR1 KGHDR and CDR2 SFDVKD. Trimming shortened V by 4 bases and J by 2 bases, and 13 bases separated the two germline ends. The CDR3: CATSEGGYFNTGELFF. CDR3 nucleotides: TGTGCCACCAGTGAAGGAGGGTACTTTAACACCGGGGAGCTGTTTTTT.

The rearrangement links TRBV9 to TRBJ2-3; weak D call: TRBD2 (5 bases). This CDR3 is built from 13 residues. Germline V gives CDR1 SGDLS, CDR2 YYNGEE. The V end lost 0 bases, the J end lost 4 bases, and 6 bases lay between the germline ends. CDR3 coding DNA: TGTGCCAGCAGCGTAGCGGGGTCAGATACGCAGTATTTT. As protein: CASSVAGSDTQYF.

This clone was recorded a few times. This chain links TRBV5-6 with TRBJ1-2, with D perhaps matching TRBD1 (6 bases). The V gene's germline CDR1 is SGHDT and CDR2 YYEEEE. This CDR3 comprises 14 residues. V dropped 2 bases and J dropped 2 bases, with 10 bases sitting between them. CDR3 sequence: CASSFRTANYGYTF. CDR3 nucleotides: TGTGCCAGCAGCTTCCGGACAGCCAACTATGGCTACACCTTC.

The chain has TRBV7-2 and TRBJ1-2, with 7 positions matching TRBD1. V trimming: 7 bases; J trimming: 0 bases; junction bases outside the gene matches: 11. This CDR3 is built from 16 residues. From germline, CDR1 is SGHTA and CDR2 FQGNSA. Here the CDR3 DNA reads TGTGCCAGCAACCTCCACTCAGGGGGAGCTAACTATGGCTACACCTTC. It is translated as CASNLHSGGANYGYTF.

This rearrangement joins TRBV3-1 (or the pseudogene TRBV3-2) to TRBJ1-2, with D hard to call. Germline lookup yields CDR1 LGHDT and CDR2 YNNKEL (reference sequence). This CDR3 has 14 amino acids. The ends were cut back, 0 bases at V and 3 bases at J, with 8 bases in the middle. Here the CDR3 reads CASSQEREYYGYTF. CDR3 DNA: TGTGCCAGCAGCCAAGAAAGGGAATACTATGGCTACACCTTC.

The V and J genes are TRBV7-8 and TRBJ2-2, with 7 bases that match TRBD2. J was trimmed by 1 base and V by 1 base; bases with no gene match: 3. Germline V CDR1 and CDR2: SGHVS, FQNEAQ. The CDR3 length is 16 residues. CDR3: CASSLVGLENTGELFF. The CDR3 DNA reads TGTGCCAGCAGCTTAGTAGGACTAGAGAACACCGGGGAGCTGTTTTTT.

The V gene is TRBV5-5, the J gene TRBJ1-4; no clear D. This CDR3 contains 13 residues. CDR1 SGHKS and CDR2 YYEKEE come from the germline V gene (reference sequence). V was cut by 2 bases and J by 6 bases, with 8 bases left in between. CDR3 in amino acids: CASSFGPDEKLFF. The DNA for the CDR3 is TGTGCCAGCAGCTTCGGCCCCGATGAAAAACTGTTTTTT.

CDR3 coding DNA: TGTGCCAGCTCACCAAAACAAGAGACCCAGTACTTC. Translated, it gives CASSPKQETQYF. V usage is TRBV18 and J usage is TRBJ2-5; D is ambiguous. Per the germline V gene, CDR1 is KGHSH and CDR2 is LQKENI. The CDR3 consists of 12 residues. V lost 2 bases, J lost 2 bases, and 3 bases lay in between.

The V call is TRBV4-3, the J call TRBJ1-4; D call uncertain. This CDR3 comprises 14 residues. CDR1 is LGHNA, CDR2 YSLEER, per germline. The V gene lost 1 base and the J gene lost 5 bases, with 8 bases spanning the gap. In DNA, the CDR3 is TGCGCCAGCAGCCAAGTACAGATGAATGAAAAACTGTTTTTT. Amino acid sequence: CASSQVQMNEKLFF.

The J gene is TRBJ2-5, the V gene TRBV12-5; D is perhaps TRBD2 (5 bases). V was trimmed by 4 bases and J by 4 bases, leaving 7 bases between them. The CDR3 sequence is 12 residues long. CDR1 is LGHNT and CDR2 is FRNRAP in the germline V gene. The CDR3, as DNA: TGTGCTAGTGGTTCCGGAGGAGAGACCCAGTACTTC. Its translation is CASGSGGETQYF.

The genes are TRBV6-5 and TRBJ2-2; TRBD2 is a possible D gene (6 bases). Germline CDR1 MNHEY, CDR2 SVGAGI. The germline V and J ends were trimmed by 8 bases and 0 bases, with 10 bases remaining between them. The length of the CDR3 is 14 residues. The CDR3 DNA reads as TGTGCCAGCGGGGGGACGGCGAACACCGGGGAGCTGTTTTTT. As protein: CASGGTANTGELFF.

CDR3: CASSLAGGKTQYF. Written as DNA, the CDR3 is TGTGCCAGCAGTTTGGCAGGGGGCAAGACCCAGTACTTC. The chain couples TRBV28 to TRBJ2-5, with TRBD1 matching over 8 bases. Trimming at V came to 3 bases and at J to 6 bases, leaving 3 bases not matched to a gene. Germline V gives CDR1 MDHEN, CDR2 SYDVKM. The CDR3 is 13 amino acids.